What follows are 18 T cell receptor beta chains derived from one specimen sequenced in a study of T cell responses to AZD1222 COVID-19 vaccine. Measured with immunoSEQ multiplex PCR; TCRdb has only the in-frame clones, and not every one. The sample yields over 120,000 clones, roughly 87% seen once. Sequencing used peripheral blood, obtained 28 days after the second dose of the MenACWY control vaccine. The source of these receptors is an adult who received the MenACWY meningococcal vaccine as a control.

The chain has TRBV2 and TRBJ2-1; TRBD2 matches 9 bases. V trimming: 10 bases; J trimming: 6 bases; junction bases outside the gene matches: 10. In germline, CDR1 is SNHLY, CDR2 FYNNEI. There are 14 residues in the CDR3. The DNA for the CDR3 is TGTGCCACCAGGGCGGGGGGGCCAATCAATGAGCAGTTCTTC. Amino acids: CATRAGGPINEQFF.

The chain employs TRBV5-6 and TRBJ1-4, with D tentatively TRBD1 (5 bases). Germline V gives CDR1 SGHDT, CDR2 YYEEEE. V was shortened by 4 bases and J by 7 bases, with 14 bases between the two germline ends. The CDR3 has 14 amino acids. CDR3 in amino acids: CASSPGAFAEKLFF. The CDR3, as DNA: TGTGCCAGCAGCCCCGGGGCCTTTGCTGAAAAACTGTTTTTT.

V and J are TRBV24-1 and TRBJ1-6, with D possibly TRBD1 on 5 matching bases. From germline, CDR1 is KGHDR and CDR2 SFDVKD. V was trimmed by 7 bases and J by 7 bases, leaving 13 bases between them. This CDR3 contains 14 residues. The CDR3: CATSAGGTNSPLHF. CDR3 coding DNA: TGTGCCACCAGCGCCGGGGGAACGAATTCACCCCTCCACTTT.

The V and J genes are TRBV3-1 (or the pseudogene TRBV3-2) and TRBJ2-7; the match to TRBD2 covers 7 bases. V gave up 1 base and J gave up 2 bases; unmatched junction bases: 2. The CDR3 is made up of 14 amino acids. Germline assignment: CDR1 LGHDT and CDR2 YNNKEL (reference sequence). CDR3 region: CASSQGGLAYEQYF. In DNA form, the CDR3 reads TGTGCCAGCAGCCAAGGAGGACTAGCCTACGAGCAGTACTTC.

In DNA, the CDR3 is TGTGCCAGCAGCTTAGACGTGGGGAACTATAATTCACCCCTCCACTTT. Its protein product is CASSLDVGNYNSPLHF. This sequence joins TRBV7-2 and TRBJ1-6; D uncertain. The CDR3 loop spans 16 amino acids. Germline values: CDR1 SGHTA, CDR2 FQGNSA. Trimming took off 1 base at V and 3 bases at J, with 10 bases between the two ends.

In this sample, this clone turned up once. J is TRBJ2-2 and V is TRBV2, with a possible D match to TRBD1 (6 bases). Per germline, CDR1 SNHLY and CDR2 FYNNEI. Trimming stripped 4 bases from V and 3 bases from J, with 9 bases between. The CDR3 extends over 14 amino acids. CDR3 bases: TGTGCCAGCAGTGCGCGACAGGACACCGGGGAGCTGTTTTTT. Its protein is CASSARQDTGELFF.

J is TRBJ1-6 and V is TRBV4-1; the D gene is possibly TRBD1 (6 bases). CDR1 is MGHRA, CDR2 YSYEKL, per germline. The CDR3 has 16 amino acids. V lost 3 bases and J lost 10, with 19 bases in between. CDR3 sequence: CASSHPNRERGSPLHF. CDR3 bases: TGCGCCAGCAGCCATCCGAACAGGGAAAGGGGGTCACCCCTCCACTTT.

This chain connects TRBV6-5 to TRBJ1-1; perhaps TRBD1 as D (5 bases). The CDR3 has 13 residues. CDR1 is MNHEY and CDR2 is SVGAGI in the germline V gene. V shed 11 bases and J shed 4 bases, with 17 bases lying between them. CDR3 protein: CAGRPQGGTEAFF. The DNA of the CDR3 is TGTGCCGGCCGACCCCAGGGTGGCACTGAAGCTTTCTTT.

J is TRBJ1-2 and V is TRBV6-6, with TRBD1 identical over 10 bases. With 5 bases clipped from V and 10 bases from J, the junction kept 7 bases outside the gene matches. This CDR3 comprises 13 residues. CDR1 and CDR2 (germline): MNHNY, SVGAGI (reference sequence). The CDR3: CASSRDRGLDYTF. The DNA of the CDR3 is TGTGCCAGCAGTCGAGACAGGGGGCTAGACTACACCTTC.

The CDR3 DNA reads TGTGCCAGCAGCTTACTGACAGGGGTTAATTCACCCCTCCACTTT. The encoded protein is CASSLLTGVNSPLHF. This chain links TRBV5-6 with TRBJ1-6; TRBD1 matches at 8 bases. The germline gives CDR1 SGHDT, CDR2 YYEEEE. V gave up 2 bases and J gave up 6 bases; unmatched junction bases: 4. This CDR3 region has 15 residues. The full variable domain, its missing parts supplied by reference TRBV5-6 and TRBJ1-6, is DAGVTQSPTHLIKTRGQQVTLRCSPKSGHDTVSWYQQALGQGPQFIFQYYEEEERQRGNFPDRFSGHQFPNYSSELNVNALLLGDSALYLCASSLLTGVNSPLHFGNGTRLTVT.

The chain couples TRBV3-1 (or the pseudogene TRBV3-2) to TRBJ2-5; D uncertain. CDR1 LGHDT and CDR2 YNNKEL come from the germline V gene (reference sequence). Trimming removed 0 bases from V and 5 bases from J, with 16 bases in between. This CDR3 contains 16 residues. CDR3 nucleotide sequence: TGTGCCAGCAGCCAAGATTTCCGGGTTCGGGTGGAGACCCAGTACTTC. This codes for CASSQDFRVRVETQYF.

The CDR3 region is CAISDRQANTEAFF. CDR3 nucleotides: TGTGCCATCAGTGATCGGCAGGCGAACACTGAAGCTTTCTTT. V gene TRBV10-3 combines with J gene TRBJ1-1; D ambiguous. CDR1 and CDR2 (germline): ENHRY, SYGVKD. The CDR3 spans 14 residues. V was shortened by 3 bases and J by 1 base, with 9 bases between the two germline ends.

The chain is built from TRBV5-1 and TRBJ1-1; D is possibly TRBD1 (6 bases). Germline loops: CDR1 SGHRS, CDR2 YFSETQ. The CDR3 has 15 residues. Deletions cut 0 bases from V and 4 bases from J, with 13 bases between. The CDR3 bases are TGCGCCAGCAGCTTGGCCGGGGGCGCGGGCACTGAAGCTTTCTTT. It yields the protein CASSLAGGAGTEAFF.

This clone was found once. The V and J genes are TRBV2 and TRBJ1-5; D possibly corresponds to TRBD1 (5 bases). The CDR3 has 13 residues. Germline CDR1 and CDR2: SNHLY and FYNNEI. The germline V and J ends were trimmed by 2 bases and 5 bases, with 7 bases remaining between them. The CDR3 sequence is CASSERGDQPQHF. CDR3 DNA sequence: TGTGCCAGCAGTGAAAGGGGCGATCAGCCCCAGCATTTT.

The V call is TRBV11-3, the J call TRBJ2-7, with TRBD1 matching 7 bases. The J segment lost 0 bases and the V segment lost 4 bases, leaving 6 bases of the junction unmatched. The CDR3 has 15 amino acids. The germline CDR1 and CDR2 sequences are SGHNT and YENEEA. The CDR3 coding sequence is TGTGCCAGCAGCTCCCCCGACAGGGCCTCCTACGAGCAGTACTTC. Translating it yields CASSSPDRASYEQYF.

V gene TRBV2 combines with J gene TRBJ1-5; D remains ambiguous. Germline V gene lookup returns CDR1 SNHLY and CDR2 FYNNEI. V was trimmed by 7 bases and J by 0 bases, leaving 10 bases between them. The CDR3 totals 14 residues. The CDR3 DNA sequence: TGTGCCAGCACTGGAGCTAATAGCAATCAGCCCCAGCATTTT. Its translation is CASTGANSNQPQHF.

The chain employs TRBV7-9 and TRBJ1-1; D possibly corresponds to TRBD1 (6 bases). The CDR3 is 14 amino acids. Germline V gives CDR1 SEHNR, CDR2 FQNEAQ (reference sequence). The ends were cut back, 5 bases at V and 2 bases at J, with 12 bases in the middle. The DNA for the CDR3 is TGTGCCAGCAGCGTTCACAGGGATAACACTGAAGCTTTCTTT. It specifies CASSVHRDNTEAFF.

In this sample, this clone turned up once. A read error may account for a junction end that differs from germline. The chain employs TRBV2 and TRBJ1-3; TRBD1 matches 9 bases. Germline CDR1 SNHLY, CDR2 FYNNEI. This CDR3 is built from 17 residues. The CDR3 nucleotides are TGTGCCAGCAGGGAAGGGCCCGCCGGGACAGGGAGAAACACCATATATTTT. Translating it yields CASREGPAGTGRNTIYF.